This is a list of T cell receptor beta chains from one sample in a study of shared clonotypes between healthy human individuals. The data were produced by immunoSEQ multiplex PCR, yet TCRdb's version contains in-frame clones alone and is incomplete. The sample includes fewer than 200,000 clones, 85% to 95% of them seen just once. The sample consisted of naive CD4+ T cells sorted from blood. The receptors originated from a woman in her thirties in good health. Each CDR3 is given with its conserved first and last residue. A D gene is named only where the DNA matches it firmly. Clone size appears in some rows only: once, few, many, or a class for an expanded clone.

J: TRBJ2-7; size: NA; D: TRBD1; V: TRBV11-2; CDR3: CASSKPGQGGMRGEQYF; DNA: TGTGCCAGCAGTAAACCGGGACAGGGAGGGATGAGGGGAGAGCAGTACTTC
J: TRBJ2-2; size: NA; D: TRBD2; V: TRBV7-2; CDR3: CASSLVSGSRTTGELFF; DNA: TGTGCCAGCAGCTTAGTGAGCGGGAGTAGGACCACCGGGGAGCTGTTTTTT
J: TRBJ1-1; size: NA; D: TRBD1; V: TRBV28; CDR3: CASRRQGLAFF; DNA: TGTGCCAGCAGGCGACAGGGCTTAGCTTTCTTT
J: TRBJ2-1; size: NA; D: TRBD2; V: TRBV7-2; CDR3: CASSFLGLAGADEQFF; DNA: TGTGCCAGCAGCTTCTTAGGACTAGCGGGAGCGGATGAGCAGTTCTTC
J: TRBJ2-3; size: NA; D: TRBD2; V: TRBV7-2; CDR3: CASSLALAGYRDTQYF; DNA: TGTGCCAGCAGCTTAGCCCTAGCGGGATATAGAGATACGCAGTATTTT
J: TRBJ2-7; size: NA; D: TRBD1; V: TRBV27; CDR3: CASSLIRGRSYEQYF; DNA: TGTGCCAGCAGTTTAATAAGGGGGCGATCCTACGAGCAGTACTTC
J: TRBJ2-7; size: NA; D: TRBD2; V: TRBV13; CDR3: CASSSVRTGGNYEQYF; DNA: TGTGCCAGCAGCTCGGTCCGTACGGGAGGAAACTACGAGCAGTACTTC
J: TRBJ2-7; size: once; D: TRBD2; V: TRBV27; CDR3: CASSRGTSGSYEQYF; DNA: TGTGCCAGCAGCCGCGGGACTAGCGGGAGTTACGAGCAGTACTTC
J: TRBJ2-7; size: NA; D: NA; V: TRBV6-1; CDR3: CASGLTEGGEQYF; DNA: TGTGCCAGCGGGCTGACGGAAGGAGGGGAGCAGTACTTC
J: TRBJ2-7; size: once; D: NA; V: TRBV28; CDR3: CASSLGGGMIYEQYF; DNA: TGTGCCAGCAGTTTGGGCGGTGGTATGATCTACGAGCAGTACTTC
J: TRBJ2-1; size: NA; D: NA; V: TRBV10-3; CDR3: CAIIPGSQNEQFF; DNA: TGTGCCATCATCCCCGGGTCCCAAAATGAGCAGTTCTTC
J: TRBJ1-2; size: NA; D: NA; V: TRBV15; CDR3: CATSSSGSDGYTF; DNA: TGTGCCACCAGCAGTTCAGGGTCGGATGGCTACACCTTC